The present T cell receptor (beta chain) was sequenced within a study of CD8 T cells in Susac syndrome. TEMRA cells were FACS-enriched, unlike CD8+ and CD4+ T cells, which were negatively isolated. Random hexamers were used to reverse transcribe roughly 0.45 to 1 ug of RNA. The immunoSEQ assay covered 54 Vbeta and 13 Jbeta segments for CDR3. TCRdb recomputed calls from the immunoSEQ multiplex PCR reads with MiXCR, one row per CDR3 protein. The profile shows some 120,000 distinct CDR3 sequences, around 96% of them singletons. The germline gives CDR1 DFQATT, CDR2 SNEGSKA (reference sequence). V lost 2 bases, J lost 6 bases, and 8 bases stayed unmatched. The CDR3 contains 14 residues. In its sample, this clonotype was seen once.

The chain is built from TRBV20-1 and TRBJ2-7; 9 bases are a match to TRBD1. The TCR sequence derives from a human donor in good health. Material for sequencing was CD4+ T cells from PBMCs. The CDR3 DNA sequence: TGCAGTGCTAGACGAGGACAGGGGCCCTCCGAGCAGTACTTC. It yields the protein CSARRGQGPSEQYF.